One and the same sample provided the 5 T cell receptor beta chains below, sequenced in a study of cytomegalovirus exposure and HLA in healthy donors. The PCR had 60 Vbeta and 13 Jbeta primers. Clones were read by immunoSEQ multiplex PCR, and TCRdb kept only the in-frame ones, dropping some. The sample yields 200,000 to 250,000 clones, approximately 85% seen once. The sample consisted of PBMCs. These receptors were taken from a woman between 35 and 50 years old in good health and CMV-seronegative.

The rearrangement uses TRBV27 and TRBJ2-1; 11 positions match TRBD2. The germline V gene has CDR1 MNHEY and CDR2 SMNVEV (reference sequence). CDR3 length: 17 amino acids. V shed 1 base, J shed 7 bases, and the junction held 9 bases outside the gene matches. CDR3 coding DNA: TGTGCCAGCAGTTTATACGGGACTAGCGGAGGTTATAATGAGCAGTTCTTC. Amino acids: CASSLYGTSGGYNEQFF.

This rearrangement joins TRBV19 to TRBJ2-3, with 8 bases that match TRBD2. Losses at the gene ends were 5 bases for V and 0 bases for J; bases not matched to a gene: 10. The CDR3 sequence is 17 residues long. Germline V gene sequence: CDR1 LNHDA, CDR2 SQIVND (reference sequence). The CDR3, as DNA: TGTGCCAGTAGTTCAGTCGGAATAGCGGGGAGCACAGATACGCAGTATTTT. Its protein product is CASSSVGIAGSTDTQYF.

This clone was recorded a few times. Other DNA sequences in the sample encode the same CDR3. V usage is TRBV9 and J usage is TRBJ1-1; unclear D gene. The V gene's germline CDR1 is SGDLS and CDR2 YYNGEE. This CDR3 region has 13 residues. V lost 2 bases, J lost 5 bases, and 10 bases lay in between. CDR3 nucleotides: TGTGCCAGCAGCGTCGATCGGGGTACTGAAGCTTTCTTT. It codes for CASSVDRGTEAFF.

This sequence joins TRBV10-1 and TRBJ2-7; D is undetermined. Germline V gene data show CDR1 as WNHNN and CDR2 as SYGVQD (reference sequence). The CDR3 is made up of 15 amino acids. V shed 0 bases and J shed 2 bases, with 11 bases lying between them. CDR3 DNA: TGCGCCAGCAGTGAGTCTACCCTAGAGCCCTACGAGCAGTACTTC. Amino acids: CASSESTLEPYEQYF.

About this clone: Germline is not matched at one junction end, which may reflect a read error. The chain recombines TRBV7-9 with TRBJ2-7, with TRBD2 identical over 11 bases. Germline-derived CDR1 and CDR2 are SEHNR and FQNEAQ (reference sequence). The CDR3 is made up of 15 amino acids. The CDR3 nucleotides read TGTTCCAGCAGCTTTAGGGCTAGCGGGAGGTACGAGCAGTACTTC. Amino acid sequence: CSSSFRASGRYEQYF. Using reference TRBV7-9 and TRBJ2-7 for the parts outside the CDR3, the full variable domain is DTGVSQNPRHKITKRGQNVTFRCDPISEHNRLYWYRQTLGQGPEFLTYFQNEAQLEKSRLLSDRFSAERPKGSFSTLEIQRTEQGDSAMYLCSSSFRASGRYEQYFGPGTRLTVT.